One sample yielded the 30 T cell receptor beta chains listed below, sequenced in a study of control samples from healthy donors and cancer patients. Clones were sequenced by immunoSEQ multiplex PCR, and TCRdb holds only the in-frame ones, with some missing. Counted here are 90,000 or so clones, over 80% occurring once; the ten biggest clones make up approximately 19%. Material: blood. All receptors derive from a man under 40 in good health.

This clone has just one count. The J gene is TRBJ2-1, the V gene TRBV5-1; D may be TRBD2 (7 bases). Per the germline V gene, CDR1 is SGHRS and CDR2 is YFSETQ. This CDR3 contains 15 residues. Trimming removed 1 base from V and 9 bases from J, with 17 bases in between. CDR3 nucleotide sequence: TGCGCCAGCAGCTTGTCTGCGGGGGCCAAGGGTGAGCAGTTCTTC. It specifies CASSLSAGAKGEQFF.

The chain carries TRBV29-1 and TRBJ2-3; tentatively, D is TRBD2 (6 bases). The CDR3 is 14 residues long. V was pared by 3 bases and J by 6 bases, with 16 bases between. Germline values: CDR1 SQVTM, CDR2 ANQGSEA. The CDR3 coding sequence is TGCAGCGTTGACTTTAGCGGTGCGAGGGATACGCAGTATTTT. This codes for CSVDFSGARDTQYF.

A word on this clone: Different DNA sequences within this sample yield the same CDR3. The chain recombines TRBV5-1 with TRBJ1-1, with TRBD1 as a possible D gene (5 bases). The CDR3 length is 14 residues. Per the germline V gene, CDR1 is SGHRS and CDR2 is YFSETQ. The ends were cut back, 0 bases at V and 2 bases at J, with 8 bases in the middle. The CDR3 spells CASSLDGGNTEAFF. The CDR3, as DNA: TGCGCCAGCAGCTTGGACGGGGGAAACACTGAAGCTTTCTTT.

The chain joins TRBV27 to TRBJ2-7; 7 bases match TRBD2. The CDR3 has 14 residues. The germline CDR1 and CDR2 sequences are MNHEY and SMNVEV (reference sequence). Losses at the gene ends were 6 bases for V and 3 bases for J; bases not matched to a gene: 8. The CDR3 DNA sequence: TGTGCCAGCAGCCCGGGACTAACTCTCTACGAGCAGTACTTC. It is translated as CASSPGLTLYEQYF.

This chain joins TRBV6-6 and TRBJ2-7, with 8 bases lining up with TRBD1. This CDR3 comprises 14 residues. J gave up 6 bases and V 6 bases, and 10 bases lay outside the gene matches. The germline V gene encodes CDR1 MNHNY and CDR2 SVGAGI (reference sequence). The CDR3 DNA reads TGTGCCAGCAGGCTAACAGACAGGGGAGGCGAGCAGTACTTC. This encodes CASRLTDRGGEQYF.

This clone occurred a few times. The gene calls are TRBV5-1 and TRBJ2-5; D is tentatively TRBD1 or TRBD2 (5 bases each). The ends were cut back, 4 bases at V and 5 bases at J, with 18 bases in the middle. This CDR3 region has 15 residues. Germline CDR1 and CDR2: SGHRS and YFSETQ. DNA for the CDR3: TGCGCCAGCAGCGCGCCCGGGACGCCGTATGAGACCCAGTACTTC. This codes for CASSAPGTPYETQYF.

J is TRBJ2-7 and V is TRBV27; 10 nucleotides line up with TRBD1. Germline V gene sequence: CDR1 MNHEY, CDR2 SMNVEV (reference sequence). The CDR3 runs to 16 residues. V was pared by 6 bases and J by 4 bases, with 12 bases of the junction left unmatched. CDR3 loop: CASSRRPGQGRYEQYF. CDR3 coding DNA: TGTGCCAGCAGCCGGCGGCCGGGACAGGGGCGGTACGAGCAGTACTTC.

About this clone itself: The same CDR3 arises from other DNA sequences in this sample as well. The J gene is TRBJ2-7, the V gene TRBV27; 7 bases are shared with TRBD1. Germline assignment: CDR1 MNHEY and CDR2 SMNVEV (reference sequence). V lost 2 bases to trimming and J lost 4 bases; unmatched junction nucleotides: 5. The CDR3 has 14 residues. This CDR3 is CASSLTGVSYEQYF. CDR3 nucleotide sequence: TGTGCCAGCAGTTTAACAGGGGTTTCTTACGAGCAGTACTTC.

This sequence joins TRBV9 and TRBJ1-6; a weak D match, TRBD1 (5 bases). The CDR3 totals 14 residues. Per the germline V gene, CDR1 is SGDLS and CDR2 is YYNGEE. V was shortened by 3 bases and J by 6 bases, with 10 bases between the two germline ends. The CDR3 protein is CASSAGQSNSPLHF. CDR3 DNA: TGTGCCAGCAGCGCAGGACAATCTAATTCACCCCTCCACTTT.

The V call is TRBV18, the J call TRBJ1-6, with a possible D match to TRBD1 (5 bases). In germline, CDR1 is KGHSH, CDR2 LQKENI. The CDR3 consists of 13 residues. V was clipped by 4 bases and J by 8 bases, with 9 bases between them. The chain's CDR3 is CASSLGHDSPLHF. CDR3 in DNA: TGTGCCAGCTCACTCGGACATGATTCACCCCTCCACTTT.

This clone turned up a few times. This chain joins TRBV21-1 and TRBJ1-4. TRBV21-1 is tagged as a pseudogene. This CDR3 comprises 16 residues. Written as DNA, the CDR3 is TGTGCCAGCAGCGCCTACCCCCCGGAGACTAATGAAAAACTGTTTTTT. The encoded protein is CASSAYPPETNEKLFF.

This clone has just one count. This chain connects TRBV2 to TRBJ1-1; D unclear. The CDR3 extends over 13 amino acids. Trimming removed 11 bases from V and 1 base from J, with 14 bases in between. The V gene's germline CDR1 is SNHLY and CDR2 FYNNEI. CDR3: CASAEQPNTEAFF. CDR3 DNA: TGTGCCTCAGCGGAGCAGCCGAACACTGAAGCTTTCTTT.

The V call is TRBV7-3, the J call TRBJ2-1; tentative D call: TRBD2 (5 bases). This CDR3 is 14 amino acids long. Germline CDR1 SGHTA, CDR2 FQGTGA. V lost 2 bases to trimming and J lost 4 bases, with 9 bases between them. In DNA form, the CDR3 reads TGTGCCAGCAGCTTAGAATCGGGGTACAATGAGCAGTTCTTC. It specifies CASSLESGYNEQFF.

This clone came up a few times. DNA of the CDR3: TGTGCCAGTAGTGCGACCAGGGTCCCCGGGGAGCTGTTTTTT. This encodes CASSATRVPGELFF. The J gene is TRBJ2-2, the V gene TRBV19; D may be TRBD1 (5 bases). This CDR3 has 14 residues. CDR1 and CDR2 from the germline V gene are LNHDA and SQIVND (reference sequence). Trimming took off 5 bases at V and 6 bases at J, with 13 bases between the two ends.

The chain recombines TRBV2 with TRBJ2-5; 11 nucleotides align to TRBD2. Germline-derived CDR1 and CDR2 are SNHLY and FYNNEI. The V and J ends lost 6 bases and 1 base, in that order; junction bases with no gene match: 4. The CDR3 spans 15 residues. CDR3 sequence (DNA): TGTGCCAGCAGACCGGGACTAGCGGTCCAAGAGACCCAGTACTTC. Translation gives CASRPGLAVQETQYF.

The chain uses TRBV28 and TRBJ1-1; D gene unclear. The CDR3 sequence is 14 residues long. CDR1 is MDHEN, CDR2 SYDVKM, per germline. The V gene lost 7 bases and the J gene lost 0 bases, with 12 bases spanning the gap. Here the CDR3 DNA reads TGTGCCAGCAATACGGGCCTTATGAACACTGAAGCTTTCTTT. Protein: CASNTGLMNTEAFF. The full variable domain, with the rest looked up from reference TRBV28 and TRBJ1-1, is DVKVTQSSRYLVKRTGEKVFLECVQDMDHENMFWYRQDPGLGLRLIYFSYDVKMKEKGDIPEGYSVSREKKERFSLILESASTNQTSMYLCASNTGLMNTEAFFGQGTRLTVV.

The chain recombines TRBV23-1 with TRBJ1-5; 7 bases map to TRBD1. TRBV23-1 is identified as an open reading frame with a role that is uncertain. The CDR3 spans 19 residues. The J segment lost 2 bases and the V segment lost 9 bases, leaving 22 bases of the junction unmatched. The CDR3 region has the DNA TGCGCCAGGTACTTGAGGAAGGGGGCCAGTAGCGGCGGCAATCAGCCCCAGCATTTT. Its translation is CARYLRKGASSGGNQPQHF.

The chain employs TRBV27 and TRBJ1-2, with D uncertain. This CDR3 spans 16 amino acids. Germline-derived CDR1 and CDR2 are MNHEY and SMNVEV (reference sequence). The V end lost 5 bases, the J end lost 8 bases, and 24 bases lay between the germline ends. CDR3 sequence reads: CASSHNVGVPLVGYTF. CDR3 DNA sequence: TGTGCCAGCAGTCACAACGTCGGAGTCCCGCTAGTGGGCTACACCTTC.

The V and J genes are TRBV10-1 and TRBJ1-5, with a possible D match to TRBD1 (5 bases). Trimming stripped 4 bases from V and 4 bases from J, with 8 bases between. CDR1 and CDR2 (germline): WNHNN, SYGVQD (reference sequence). This CDR3 comprises 13 residues. The CDR3 sequence is CASSAGWNQPQHF. CDR3 sequence (DNA): TGCGCCAGCAGTGCAGGGTGGAATCAGCCCCAGCATTTT.

The chain employs TRBV19 and TRBJ2-7; D might be TRBD1 (5 bases). Trimming removed 9 bases at V and 4 bases at J, with 19 bases between. The CDR3 is 14 amino acids. The germline V gene has CDR1 LNHDA and CDR2 SQIVND (reference sequence). The CDR3 nucleotides are TGTGCCAGCACCACAGGAATCGGTGGGTACGAGCAGTACTTC. Translating gives CASTTGIGGYEQYF. The whole variable domain, filled in from reference TRBV19 and TRBJ2-7, reads DGGITQSPKYLFRKEGQNVTLSCEQNLNHDAMYWYRQDPGQGLRLIYYSQIVNDFQKGDIAEGYSVSREKKESFPLTVTSAQKNPTAFYLCASTTGIGGYEQYFGPGTRLTVT.

J is TRBJ2-7 and V is TRBV30; TRBD2 matches 7 bases. CDR1 and CDR2 from the germline V gene are GTSNPN and SVGIG (reference sequence). The J segment lost 0 bases and the V segment lost 8 bases, leaving 7 bases of the junction unmatched. The CDR3 is made up of 13 amino acids. The CDR3 here is CAVLGGSSYEQYF. CDR3 nucleotides: TGTGCCGTGCTCGGGGGGTCCTCCTACGAGCAGTACTTC.

The V and J genes are TRBV10-1 and TRBJ2-7; D perhaps matches TRBD1 (5 bases). Per the germline V gene, CDR1 is WNHNN and CDR2 is SYGVQD (reference sequence). Trimming took off 7 bases at V and 3 bases at J, with 10 bases between the two ends. The CDR3 consists of 12 residues. In DNA, the CDR3 is TGCGCCAGCAAGAGACAGAACTACGAGCAGTACTTC. This codes for CASKRQNYEQYF.

The table lists this clone with a few counts. The chain links TRBV5-5 to TRBJ1-1; D ambiguous. The V end lost 4 bases, the J end lost 6 bases, and 28 bases lay between the germline ends. The germline gives CDR1 SGHKS, CDR2 YYEKEE (reference sequence). CDR3 size: 18 residues. The DNA for the CDR3 is TGTGCCAGCAGCCCAGTTATGGGTCTCTCGCCCGCGGGCTCTGAAGCTTTCTTT. Its protein is CASSPVMGLSPAGSEAFF. The entire variable domain, with the rest obtained from reference TRBV5-5 and TRBJ1-1, is as follows: DAGVTQSPTHLIKTRGQQVTLRCSPISGHKSVSWYQQVLGQGPQFIFQYYEKEERGRGNFPDRFSARQFPNYSSELNVNALLLGDSALYLCASSPVMGLSPAGSEAFFGQGTRLTVV.

The genes are TRBV5-1 and TRBJ1-1, with 7 bases aligning to TRBD1. This CDR3 region has 14 residues. The trim removed 2 bases at V and 0 bases at J, leaving 1 base unmatched. CDR1 and CDR2 (germline): SGHRS, YFSETQ. The CDR3 is CASSLGTVNTEAFF. CDR3 in DNA: TGCGCCAGCAGCTTAGGGACAGTGAACACTGAAGCTTTCTTT. Variable domain in full (rest from reference TRBV5-1 and TRBJ1-1): KAGVTQTPRYLIKTRGQQVTLSCSPISGHRSVSWYQQTPGQGLQFLFEYFSETQRNKGNFPGRFSGRQFSNSRSEMNVSTLELGDSALYLCASSLGTVNTEAFFGQGTRLTVV.

The chain uses TRBV6-5 and TRBJ2-1; D assignment may be TRBD1 or TRBD2 (6 bases each). The V end lost 6 bases, the J end lost 7 bases, and 16 bases lay between the germline ends. The CDR3 runs 14 residues. Germline loops: CDR1 MNHEY, CDR2 SVGAGI. The CDR3 spells CASSPGAGLNEQFF. CDR3 nucleotide sequence: TGTGCCAGCAGCCCGGGGGCTGGTTTGAATGAGCAGTTCTTC.

The chain links TRBV19 to TRBJ1-5; the D gene is possibly TRBD1 (5 bases). Deletions cut 4 bases from V and 4 bases from J, with 11 bases between. Germline loops: CDR1 LNHDA, CDR2 SQIVND (reference sequence). The CDR3 has 14 amino acids. CDR3 sequence (DNA): TGTGCCAGTAGTACGACAGTTTTGAATCAGCCCCAGCATTTT. Its translation is CASSTTVLNQPQHF. The full variable domain, with the rest looked up from reference TRBV19 and TRBJ1-5, is DGGITQSPKYLFRKEGQNVTLSCEQNLNHDAMYWYRQDPGQGLRLIYYSQIVNDFQKGDIAEGYSVSREKKESFPLTVTSAQKNPTAFYLCASSTTVLNQPQHFGDGTRLSIL.

The V call is TRBV19, the J call TRBJ2-7; no reliable D call. Trimming removed 3 bases from V and 9 bases from J, with 15 bases in between. This CDR3 comprises 13 residues. Looked up from germline, CDR1 is LNHDA and CDR2 is SQIVND (reference sequence). In DNA, the CDR3 is TGTGCCAGTAGTATGGGCAGAGACTTGGCGCAGTACTTC. The encoded protein is CASSMGRDLAQYF.

This clone was counted between two and nine times. V usage is TRBV5-1 and J usage is TRBJ1-2, with D perhaps matching TRBD1 (5 bases). Trimming pared 4 bases from V and 1 base from J, leaving 17 bases between. Germline V gives CDR1 SGHRS, CDR2 YFSETQ. CDR3 size: 16 residues. The DNA for the CDR3 is TGCGCCAGCAGCCCGGACGACAGACGAATTAACTATGGCTACACCTTC. This gives the protein CASSPDDRRINYGYTF.

The chain couples TRBV5-1 to TRBJ2-7, with 11 positions matching TRBD2. Germline V CDR1 and CDR2: SGHRS, YFSETQ. The CDR3 covers 15 residues. V trimming: 3 bases; J trimming: 4 bases; junction bases outside the gene matches: 6. The CDR3 loop reads CASSWGASGGYEQYF. CDR3 DNA sequence: TGCGCCAGCAGCTGGGGGGCTAGCGGGGGGTACGAGCAGTACTTC.

The CDR3 DNA follows: TGTGCCAGCAGCCTACAGGGGGATACGCAGTATTTT. Translated: CASSLQGDTQYF. V and J are TRBV6-5 and TRBJ2-3; 7 nucleotides agree with TRBD1. The CDR3 extends over 12 amino acids. Germline V gives CDR1 MNHEY, CDR2 SVGAGI. Trimming took 6 bases from V and 6 from J; bases not matched to a gene: 3.